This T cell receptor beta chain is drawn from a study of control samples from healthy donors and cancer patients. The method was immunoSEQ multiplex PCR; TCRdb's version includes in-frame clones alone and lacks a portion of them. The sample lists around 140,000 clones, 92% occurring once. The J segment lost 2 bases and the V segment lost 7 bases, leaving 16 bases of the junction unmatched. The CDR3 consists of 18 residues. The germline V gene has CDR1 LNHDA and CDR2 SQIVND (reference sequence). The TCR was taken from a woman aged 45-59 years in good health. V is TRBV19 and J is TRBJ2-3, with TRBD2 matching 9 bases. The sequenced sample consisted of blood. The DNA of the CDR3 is TGTGCCAGTACTCCCTTTGCGGGGGGGTCCGCATCCACAGATACGCAGTATTTT. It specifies CASTPFAGGSASTDTQYF. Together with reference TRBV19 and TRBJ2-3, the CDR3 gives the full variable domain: DGGITQSPKYLFRKEGQNVTLSCEQNLNHDAMYWYRQDPGQGLRLIYYSQIVNDFQKGDIAEGYSVSREKKESFPLTVTSAQKNPTAFYLCASTPFAGGSASTDTQYFGPGTRLTVL.